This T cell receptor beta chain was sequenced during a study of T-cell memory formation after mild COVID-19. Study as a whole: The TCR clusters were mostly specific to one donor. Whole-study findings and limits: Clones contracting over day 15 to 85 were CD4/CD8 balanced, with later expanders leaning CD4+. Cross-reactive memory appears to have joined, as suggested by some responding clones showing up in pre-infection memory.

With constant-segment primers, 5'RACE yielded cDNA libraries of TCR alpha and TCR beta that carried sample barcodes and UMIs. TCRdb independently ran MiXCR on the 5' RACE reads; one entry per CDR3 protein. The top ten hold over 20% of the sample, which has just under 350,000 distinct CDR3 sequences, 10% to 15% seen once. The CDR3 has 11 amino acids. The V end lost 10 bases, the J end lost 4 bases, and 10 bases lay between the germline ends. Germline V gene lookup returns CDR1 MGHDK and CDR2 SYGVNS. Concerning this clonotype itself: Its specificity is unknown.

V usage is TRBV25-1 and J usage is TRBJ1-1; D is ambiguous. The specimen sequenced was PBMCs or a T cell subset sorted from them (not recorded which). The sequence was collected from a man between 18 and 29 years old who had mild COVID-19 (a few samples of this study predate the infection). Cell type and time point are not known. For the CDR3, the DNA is TGTGCCATAGGTTGTAGCACTGAAGCTTTCTTT. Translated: CAIGCSTEAFF.